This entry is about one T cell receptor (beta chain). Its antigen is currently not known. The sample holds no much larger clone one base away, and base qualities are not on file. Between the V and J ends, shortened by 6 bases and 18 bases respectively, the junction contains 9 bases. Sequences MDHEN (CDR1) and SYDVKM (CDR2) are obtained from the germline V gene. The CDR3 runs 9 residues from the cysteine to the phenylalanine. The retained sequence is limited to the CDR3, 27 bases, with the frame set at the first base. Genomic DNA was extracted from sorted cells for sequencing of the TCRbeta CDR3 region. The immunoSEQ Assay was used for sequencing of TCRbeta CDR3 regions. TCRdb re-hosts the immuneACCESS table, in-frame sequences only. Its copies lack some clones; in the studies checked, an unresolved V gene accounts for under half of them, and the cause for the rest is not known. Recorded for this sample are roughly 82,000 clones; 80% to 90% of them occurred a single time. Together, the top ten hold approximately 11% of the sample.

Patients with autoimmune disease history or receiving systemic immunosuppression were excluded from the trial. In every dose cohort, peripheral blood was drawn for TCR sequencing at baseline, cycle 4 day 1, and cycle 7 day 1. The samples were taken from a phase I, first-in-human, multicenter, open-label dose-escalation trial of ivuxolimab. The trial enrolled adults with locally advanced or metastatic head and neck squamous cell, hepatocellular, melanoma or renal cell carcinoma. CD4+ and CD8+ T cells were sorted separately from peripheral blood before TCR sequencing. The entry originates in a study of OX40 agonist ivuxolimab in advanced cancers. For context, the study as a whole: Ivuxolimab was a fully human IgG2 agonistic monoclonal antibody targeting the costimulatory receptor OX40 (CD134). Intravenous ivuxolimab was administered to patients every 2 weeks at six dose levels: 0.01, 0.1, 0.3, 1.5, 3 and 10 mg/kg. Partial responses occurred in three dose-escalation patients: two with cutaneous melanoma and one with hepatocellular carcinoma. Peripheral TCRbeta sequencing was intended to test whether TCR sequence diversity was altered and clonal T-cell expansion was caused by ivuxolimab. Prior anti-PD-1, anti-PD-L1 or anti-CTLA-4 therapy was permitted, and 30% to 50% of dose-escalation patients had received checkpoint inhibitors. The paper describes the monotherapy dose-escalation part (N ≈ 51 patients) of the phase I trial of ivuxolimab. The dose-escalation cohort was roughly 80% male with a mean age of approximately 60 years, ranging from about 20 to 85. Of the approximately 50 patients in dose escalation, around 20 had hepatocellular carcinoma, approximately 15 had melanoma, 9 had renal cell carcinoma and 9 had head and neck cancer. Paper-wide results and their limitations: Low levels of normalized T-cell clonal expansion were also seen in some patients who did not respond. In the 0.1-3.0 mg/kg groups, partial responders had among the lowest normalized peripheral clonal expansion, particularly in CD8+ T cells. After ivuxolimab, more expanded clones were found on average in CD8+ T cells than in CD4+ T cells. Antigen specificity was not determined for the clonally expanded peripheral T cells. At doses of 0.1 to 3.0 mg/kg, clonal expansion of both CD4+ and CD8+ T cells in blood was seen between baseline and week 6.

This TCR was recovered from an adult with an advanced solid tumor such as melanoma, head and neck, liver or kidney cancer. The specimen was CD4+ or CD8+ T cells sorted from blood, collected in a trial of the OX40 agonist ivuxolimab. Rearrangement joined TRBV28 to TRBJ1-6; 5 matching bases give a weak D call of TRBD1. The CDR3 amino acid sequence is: CASRWGTHF. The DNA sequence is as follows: TGTGCCAGCAGATGGGGCACCCACTTT.